This TCR beta chain was captured by sequencing in a study of blood T cell repertoires in COVID-19 (dated by TCRdb to 2020 to 2021). For context, the study as a whole: Samples from collaborators originated in the United States, Italy and Spain and spanned both the acute and convalescent phases of COVID-19. The samples were drawn from two sources: the first 160 participants of the ongoing ImmuneRACE study, and 1,254 subjects contributed by 6 global collaborators. The repertoires were released in a freely available public database meant as a resource for research on the immune response to SARS-CoV-2. The prospective study material was composed of cDNA or gDNA derived from T cells, B-cell-depleted T cells, or PBMCs. Where available, HLA class I and class II types were taken from metadata supplied by the sample provider and were not determined by assay-based typing. Subjects who had been exposed to COVID-19, were actively infected with it, or had recovered from it provided the deeply sampled blood TCRbeta repertoires that made up the dataset. Nearly every sample came with metadata listing a de-identified subject ID, COVID-19 status, age in years and sex. Study-wide findings and limitations: Clinical and demographic metadata were provided uncurated, with the amount varying by source and participant.

The germline V gene provides CDR1 SGHDN and CDR2 FVKESK. CDR3 length: 14 amino acids, cysteine to phenylalanine. Only the CDR3 portion is preserved as DNA: 42 bases, with reading frame beginning at the first base. After removal of 6 bases from V and 5 bases from J, the junction retains 9 bases not matched to a gene. At one collaborating source in Seattle, patients were enrolled during active infection and were followed longitudinally through the course of disease. Collaborating institutions collected whole blood in K2EDTA tubes following their own protocols. For TCRbeta analysis, collaborators shipped samples as frozen whole blood, isolated PBMCs, or DNA extracted from either of those sample types. Of note for this clone: The antigen it binds to is not known. No clone much larger than this one lies a single base away; base qualities are absent.

The immunoSEQ Assay, a bias-controlled multiplex PCR, was used to amplify TCRbeta CDR3 regions from genomic DNA. In the paper's pipeline: Within the assay, amplification of reference gene primers was used to estimate how many nucleated cells each sample contained. To quantify the absolute abundance of each unique TCRbeta CDR3 rearrangement, sequence reads were collapsed and filtered. For each sample, productive Simpson clonality was calculated as the square root of Simpson's diversity index across productive rearrangements. TCRdb mirrors the immuneACCESS table, restricted to in-frame sequences. Some clones are absent from its copies; in checked studies, under half trace to an unresolved V gene, and the reason for the others is unknown. Clone size and the V and J calls come from that table; the DNA yielded D and trimming. The sample table lists roughly 75,000 clones, 80% to 90% of them with a count of one. Clones ranked in the top ten supply over 6% of the sample.

The sequenced sample was peripheral blood. This clonotype was sampled from a man older than 75 with COVID-19, enrolled during active disease. The V and J genes are TRBV14 and TRBJ2-7, with 8 middle bases fitting TRBD1. The CDR3 has the sequence CASRPSSGGHEQYF. The nucleotide sequence reads TGTGCCAGCAGGCCCAGTTCAGGGGGCCACGAGCAGTACTTC.